The clone carrying this T cell receptor (beta chain) has just a few counts. This entry comes from a study of blood T cell repertoires in COVID-19. The overall study: Material from acute and convalescent COVID-19 was sourced from the United States, Italy and Spain. Nucleic acid was either cDNA or gDNA, and it came from T cells, B-cell-depleted T cells, or PBMCs.

Germline lookup yields CDR1 SGHTA and CDR2 FQGNSA. V lost 4 bases to trimming and J lost 4 bases, with 13 bases between them. The length of the CDR3 is 15 residues. In the source study's methods: Estimated nucleated cell counts came from reference gene primer amplification. Data came from immunoSEQ multiplex PCR; TCRdb stores just in-frame clones and leaves some out. V, J and clone size are those of that table, while D and trimming were read from the DNA. The table lists 84,000 or so clones, about 80% of them singletons. Sequencing was done on a sample of peripheral blood. The TCR was taken from a woman between 40 and 55 years old with active or convalescent COVID-19. This chain connects TRBV7-2 to TRBJ1-4; a weak D match, TRBD1 (6 bases). DNA of the CDR3: TGTGCCAGCAGCTGGGTGACAGGAGGTAATGAAAAACTGTTTTTT. As protein: CASSWVTGGNEKLFF.